This TCR beta chain was identified in a study of response to subunit inactivated influenza vaccine. General study findings and limits: Authors proposed each seasonal influenza vaccination draws in few new T cells.

TCRdb processed the RT-PCR reads anew with MiXCR; each CDR3 protein has one entry. The table includes some 800,000 distinct CDR3 sequences, around 21% detected once. On this clonotype itself: Its antigen remains unidentified.

The TCR sequence derives from a man between 45 and 60 years old who received an inactivated influenza vaccine. The source was PBMCs from blood, collected around 5 days after vaccination.

CDR3 coding DNA: TGTGCCAGCAGTGAGGGAGCGGGACGTCTGGGTGAGCAGTTCTTC. It yields the protein CASSEGAGRLGEQFF. This rearrangement joins TRBV6-4 to TRBJ2-1, with 7 nucleotides matching TRBD2. The junction had 11 bases not matched to a gene; V was cut back by 3 bases and J by 9 bases. The CDR3 length is 15 residues. The germline V gene encodes CDR1 MRHNA and CDR2 SNTAGT.